The present entry profiles one T cell receptor beta chain with its context. The antigen is undetermined. These data are taken from a study of cytomegalovirus exposure and HLA in healthy donors. At the level of the study: An analysis done earlier identified 90 million to 120 million unique TCR beta sequences from about 179 million T cells. HLA-typed donors were the source of 83 million or so unique TCRs held in an early data release.

60 Vbeta and 13 Jbeta primers were used in PCR. The assay was immunoSEQ multiplex PCR, and TCRdb's table has in-frame clones only and misses some. The sample yields about 120,000 clones, roughly four fifths seen once. Overall study results and limits: Rarity characterized most TCR sequences, yet some public TCRs appeared in many donors.

Germline CDR1 is KGHSH and CDR2 is LQKENI. The ends were cut back, 2 bases at V and 6 bases at J, with 10 bases in the middle. The CDR3 loop spans 13 amino acids. The chain has TRBV18 and TRBJ1-1; a possible D gene is TRBD1 (5 bases). Sequenced material: PBMCs. The source of this sequence is a man in his forties in good health and CMV-seronegative. This CDR3 reads CASSPDRNSEAFF. The CDR3, as DNA: TGTGCCAGCTCACCAGACAGAAACTCTGAAGCTTTCTTT.